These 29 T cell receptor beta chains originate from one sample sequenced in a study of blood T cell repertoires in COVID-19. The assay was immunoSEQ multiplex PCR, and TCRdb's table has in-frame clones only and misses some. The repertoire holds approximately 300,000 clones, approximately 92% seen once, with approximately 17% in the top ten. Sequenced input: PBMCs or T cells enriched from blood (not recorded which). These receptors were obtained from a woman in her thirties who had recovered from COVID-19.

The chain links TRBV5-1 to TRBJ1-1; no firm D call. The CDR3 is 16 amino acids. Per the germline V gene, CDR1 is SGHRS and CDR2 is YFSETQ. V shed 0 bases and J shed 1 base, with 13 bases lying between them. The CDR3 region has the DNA TGCGCCAGCAGCTTGGGGGCTGTTACACCGAACACTGAAGCTTTCTTT. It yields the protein CASSLGAVTPNTEAFF.

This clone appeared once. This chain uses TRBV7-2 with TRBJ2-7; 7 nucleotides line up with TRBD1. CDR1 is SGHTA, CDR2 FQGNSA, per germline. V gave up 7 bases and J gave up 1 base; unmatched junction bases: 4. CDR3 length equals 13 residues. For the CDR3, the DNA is TGTGCCAGCACCTACAGGGGTTCCTACGAGCAGTACTTC. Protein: CASTYRGSYEQYF. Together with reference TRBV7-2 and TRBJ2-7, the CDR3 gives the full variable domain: GAGVSQSPSNKVTEKGKDVELRCDPISGHTALYWYRQSLGQGLEFLIYFQGNSAPDKSGLPSDRFSAERTGGSVSTLTIQRTQQEDSAVYLCASTYRGSYEQYFGPGTRLTVT.

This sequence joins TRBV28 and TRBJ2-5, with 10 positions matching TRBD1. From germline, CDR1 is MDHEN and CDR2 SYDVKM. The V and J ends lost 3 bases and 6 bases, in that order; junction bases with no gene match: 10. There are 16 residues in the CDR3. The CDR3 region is CASSLRGQGIEKTQYF. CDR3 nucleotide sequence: TGTGCCAGCAGTTTGAGGGGACAGGGGATCGAAAAGACCCAGTACTTC.

The CDR3 bases are TGTGCCAGTAGTATGCCCGGAGCCGGCAAATTCTTC. It specifies CASSMPGAGKFF. V usage is TRBV19 and J usage is TRBJ2-1, with D unresolved. Germline V gene sequence: CDR1 LNHDA, CDR2 SQIVND (reference sequence). V was clipped by 3 bases and J by 16 bases, with 16 bases between them. The CDR3 covers 12 residues.

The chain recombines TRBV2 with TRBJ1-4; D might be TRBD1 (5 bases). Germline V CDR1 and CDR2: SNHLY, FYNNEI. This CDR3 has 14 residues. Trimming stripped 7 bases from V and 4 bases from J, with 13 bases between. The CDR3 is CASMGRGHNEKLFF. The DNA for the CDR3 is TGTGCCAGCATGGGGAGGGGCCATAATGAAAAACTGTTTTTT.

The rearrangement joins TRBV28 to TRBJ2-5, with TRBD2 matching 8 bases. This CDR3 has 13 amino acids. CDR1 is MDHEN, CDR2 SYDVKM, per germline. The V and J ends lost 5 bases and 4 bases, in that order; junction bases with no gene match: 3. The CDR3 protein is CASSPGLGETQYF. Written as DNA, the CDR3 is TGTGCCAGCAGTCCGGGACTAGGAGAGACCCAGTACTTC.

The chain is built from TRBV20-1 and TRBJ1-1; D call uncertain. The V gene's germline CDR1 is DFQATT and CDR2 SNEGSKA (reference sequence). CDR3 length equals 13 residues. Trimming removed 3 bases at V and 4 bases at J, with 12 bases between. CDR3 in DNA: TGCAGTGCTAGTGATGTGGTCGGCACTGAAGCTTTCTTT. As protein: CSASDVVGTEAFF.

As DNA, the CDR3 is TGCAGTGCTAGTGGCCTAGCGGGCACAGATACGCAGTATTTT. This gives the protein CSASGLAGTDTQYF. The chain employs TRBV20-1 and TRBJ2-3; 7 bases match TRBD2. Losses at the gene ends were 3 bases for V and 1 base for J; bases not matched to a gene: 4. The CDR3 consists of 14 residues. Germline V gene data show CDR1 as DFQATT and CDR2 as SNEGSKA (reference sequence).

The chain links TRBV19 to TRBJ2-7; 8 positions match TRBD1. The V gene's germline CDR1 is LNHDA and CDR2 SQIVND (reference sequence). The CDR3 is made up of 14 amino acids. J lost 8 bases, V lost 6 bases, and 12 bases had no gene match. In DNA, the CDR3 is TGTGCCAGTAGGCGATCGACAGGGGAATCAAAGCAGTACTTC. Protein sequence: CASRRSTGESKQYF.

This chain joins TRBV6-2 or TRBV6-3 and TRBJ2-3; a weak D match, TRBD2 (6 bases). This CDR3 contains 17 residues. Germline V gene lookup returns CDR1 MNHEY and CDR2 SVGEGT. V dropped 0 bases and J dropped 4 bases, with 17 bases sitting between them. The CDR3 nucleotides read TGTGCCAGCAGTTACTCGAGGGACCGGGGGAGGTCAGATACGCAGTATTTT. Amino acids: CASSYSRDRGRSDTQYF.

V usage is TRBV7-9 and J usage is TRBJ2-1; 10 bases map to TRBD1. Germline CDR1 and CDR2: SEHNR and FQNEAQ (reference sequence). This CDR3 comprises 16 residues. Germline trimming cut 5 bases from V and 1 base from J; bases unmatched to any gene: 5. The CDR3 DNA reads TGTGCCAGCAGCGGATGGACAGGGGGTTCCTACAATGAGCAGTTCTTC. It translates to CASSGWTGGSYNEQFF.

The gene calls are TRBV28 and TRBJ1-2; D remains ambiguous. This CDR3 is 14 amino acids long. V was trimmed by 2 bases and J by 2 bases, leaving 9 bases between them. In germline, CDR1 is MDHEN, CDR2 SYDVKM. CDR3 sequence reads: CASSLVNRNYGYTF. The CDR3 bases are TGTGCCAGCAGTTTAGTCAACCGGAACTATGGCTACACCTTC.

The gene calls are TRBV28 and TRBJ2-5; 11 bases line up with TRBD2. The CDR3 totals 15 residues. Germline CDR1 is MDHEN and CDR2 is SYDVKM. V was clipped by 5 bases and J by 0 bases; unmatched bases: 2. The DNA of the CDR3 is TGTGCCAGCAGTACGACTAGCGGGAACCAAGAGACCCAGTACTTC. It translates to CASSTTSGNQETQYF.

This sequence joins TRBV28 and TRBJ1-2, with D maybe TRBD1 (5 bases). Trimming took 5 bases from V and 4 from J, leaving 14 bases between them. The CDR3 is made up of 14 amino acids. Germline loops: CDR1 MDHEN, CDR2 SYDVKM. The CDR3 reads CASSPRDWPYGYTF. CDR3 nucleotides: TGTGCCAGCAGTCCCCGGGACTGGCCCTATGGCTACACCTTC.

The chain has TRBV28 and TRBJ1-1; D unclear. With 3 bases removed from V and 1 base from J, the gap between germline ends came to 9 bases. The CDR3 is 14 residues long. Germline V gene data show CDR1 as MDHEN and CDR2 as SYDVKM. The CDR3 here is CASSLEQRNTEAFF. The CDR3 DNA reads TGTGCCAGCAGTTTGGAGCAGAGGAACACTGAAGCTTTCTTT.

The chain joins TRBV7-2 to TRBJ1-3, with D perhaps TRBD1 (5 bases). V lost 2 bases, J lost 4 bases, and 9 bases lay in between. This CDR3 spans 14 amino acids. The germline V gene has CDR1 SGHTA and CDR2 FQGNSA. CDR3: CASSLNRGGNTIYF. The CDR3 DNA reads TGTGCCAGCAGCTTAAATCGGGGGGGAAACACCATATATTTT.

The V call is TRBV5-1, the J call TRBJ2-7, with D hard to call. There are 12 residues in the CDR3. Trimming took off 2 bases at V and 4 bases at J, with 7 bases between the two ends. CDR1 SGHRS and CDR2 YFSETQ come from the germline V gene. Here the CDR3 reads CASSFNMYEQYF. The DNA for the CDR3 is TGCGCCAGCAGCTTTAATATGTACGAGCAGTACTTC. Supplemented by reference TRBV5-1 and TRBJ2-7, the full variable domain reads KAGVTQTPRYLIKTRGQQVTLSCSPISGHRSVSWYQQTPGQGLQFLFEYFSETQRNKGNFPGRFSGRQFSNSRSEMNVSTLELGDSALYLCASSFNMYEQYFGPGTRLTVT.

CDR3 sequence reads: CASSLTLGLAGGGTQYF. In nucleotides, the CDR3 is TGTGCCAGCAGCCTCACTCTGGGACTAGCGGGAGGGGGGACCCAGTACTTC. J is TRBJ2-5 and V is TRBV3-1 (or the pseudogene TRBV3-2); 16 bases line up with TRBD2. Germline V gene sequence: CDR1 LGHDT, CDR2 YNNKEL (reference sequence). The V segment lost 4 bases and the J segment 7 bases; nucleotides outside the gene matches: 9. The CDR3 is 17 residues long.

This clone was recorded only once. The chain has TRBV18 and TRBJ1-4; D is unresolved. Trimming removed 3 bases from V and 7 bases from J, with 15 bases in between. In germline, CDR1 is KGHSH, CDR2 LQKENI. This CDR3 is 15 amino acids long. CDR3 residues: CASSPPGDDGEKLFF. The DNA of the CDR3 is TGTGCCAGCTCACCCCCGGGTGATGATGGTGAAAAACTGTTTTTT.

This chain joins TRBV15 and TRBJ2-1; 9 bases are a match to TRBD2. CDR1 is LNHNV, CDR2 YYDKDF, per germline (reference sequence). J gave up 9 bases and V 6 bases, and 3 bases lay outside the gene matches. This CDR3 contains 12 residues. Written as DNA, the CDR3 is TGTGCCACCAGGCGGGAGGGGATTGAGCAGTTCTTC. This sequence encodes CATRREGIEQFF.

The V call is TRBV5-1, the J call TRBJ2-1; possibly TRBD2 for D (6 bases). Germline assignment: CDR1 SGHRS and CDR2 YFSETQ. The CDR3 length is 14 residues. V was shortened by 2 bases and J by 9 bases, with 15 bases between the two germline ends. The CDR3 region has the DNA TGCGCCAGCAGCTTCACGGCGGGAAAGAGTGAGCAGTTCTTC. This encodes CASSFTAGKSEQFF.

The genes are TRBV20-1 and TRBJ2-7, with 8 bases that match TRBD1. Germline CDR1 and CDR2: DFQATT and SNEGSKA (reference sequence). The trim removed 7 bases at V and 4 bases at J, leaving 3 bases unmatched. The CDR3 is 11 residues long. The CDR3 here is CSGDRGYEQYF. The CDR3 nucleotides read TGCAGTGGAGACAGGGGTTACGAGCAGTACTTC.

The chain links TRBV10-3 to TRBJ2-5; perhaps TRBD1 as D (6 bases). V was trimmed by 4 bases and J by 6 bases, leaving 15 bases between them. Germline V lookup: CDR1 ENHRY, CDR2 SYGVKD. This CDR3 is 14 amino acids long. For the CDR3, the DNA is TGTGCCATCAGTGTCCCAGGGGTAATAAAGACCCAGTACTTC. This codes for CAISVPGVIKTQYF.

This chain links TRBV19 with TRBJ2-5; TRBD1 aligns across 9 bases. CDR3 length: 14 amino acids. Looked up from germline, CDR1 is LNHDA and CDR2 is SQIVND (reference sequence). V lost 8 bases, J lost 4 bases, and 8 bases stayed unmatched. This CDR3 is CASHRDREGETQYF. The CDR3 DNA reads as TGTGCCAGTCATAGGGACAGGGAGGGAGAGACCCAGTACTTC.

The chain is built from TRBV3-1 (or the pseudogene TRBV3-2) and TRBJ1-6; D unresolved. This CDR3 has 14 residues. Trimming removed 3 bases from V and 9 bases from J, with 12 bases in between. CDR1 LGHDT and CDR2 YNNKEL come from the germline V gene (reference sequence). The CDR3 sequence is CASSQGPAGSPLHF. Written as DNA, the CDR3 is TGTGCCAGCAGCCAGGGTCCTGCGGGTTCACCCCTCCACTTT.

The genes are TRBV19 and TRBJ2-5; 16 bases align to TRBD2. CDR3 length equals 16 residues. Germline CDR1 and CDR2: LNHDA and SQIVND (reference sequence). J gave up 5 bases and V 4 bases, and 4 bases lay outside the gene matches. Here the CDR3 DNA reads TGTGCCAGTAGTACGGGACTAGCGGGAGGGCTGGAGACCCAGTACTTC. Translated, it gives CASSTGLAGGLETQYF.

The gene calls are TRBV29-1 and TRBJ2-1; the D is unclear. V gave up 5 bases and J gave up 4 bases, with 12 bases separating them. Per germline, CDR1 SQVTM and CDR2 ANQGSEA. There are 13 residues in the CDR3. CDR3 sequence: CSVSTAAYNEQFF. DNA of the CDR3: TGCAGCGTTTCTACTGCCGCTTACAATGAGCAGTTCTTC.

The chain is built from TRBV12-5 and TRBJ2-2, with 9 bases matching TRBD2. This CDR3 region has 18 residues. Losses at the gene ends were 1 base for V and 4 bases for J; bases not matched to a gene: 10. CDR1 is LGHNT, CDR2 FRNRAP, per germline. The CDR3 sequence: CASGLAIDSGRFTGELFF. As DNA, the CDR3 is TGTGCTAGTGGTTTGGCGATAGATAGCGGGAGATTCACCGGGGAGCTGTTTTTT.

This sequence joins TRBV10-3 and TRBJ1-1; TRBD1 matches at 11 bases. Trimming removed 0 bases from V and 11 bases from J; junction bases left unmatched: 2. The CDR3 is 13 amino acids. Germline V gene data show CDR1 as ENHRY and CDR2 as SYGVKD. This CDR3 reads CAISESGQGDAFF. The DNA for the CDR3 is TGTGCCATCAGTGAGTCGGGACAGGGGGACGCTTTCTTT.